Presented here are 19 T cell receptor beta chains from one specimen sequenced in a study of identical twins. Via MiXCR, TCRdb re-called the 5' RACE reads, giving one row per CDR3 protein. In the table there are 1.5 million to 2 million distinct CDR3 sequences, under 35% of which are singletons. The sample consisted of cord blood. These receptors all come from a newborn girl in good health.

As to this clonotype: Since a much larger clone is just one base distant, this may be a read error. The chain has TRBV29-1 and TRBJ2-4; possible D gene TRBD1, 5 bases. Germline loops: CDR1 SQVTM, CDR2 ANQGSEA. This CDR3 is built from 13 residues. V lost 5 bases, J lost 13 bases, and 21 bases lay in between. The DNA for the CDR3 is TGCAGCGTTAGGGGTCCGACCAGTCAGGAGCAGTACTTC. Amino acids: CSVRGPTSQEQYF.

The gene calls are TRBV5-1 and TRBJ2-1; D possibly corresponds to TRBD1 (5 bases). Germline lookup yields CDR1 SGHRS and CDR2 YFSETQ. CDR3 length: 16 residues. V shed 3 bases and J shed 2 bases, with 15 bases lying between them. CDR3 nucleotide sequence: TGCGCCAGCAGCTCGATCACAGGTACCCCCTACAATGAGCAGTTCTTC. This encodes CASSSITGTPYNEQFF.

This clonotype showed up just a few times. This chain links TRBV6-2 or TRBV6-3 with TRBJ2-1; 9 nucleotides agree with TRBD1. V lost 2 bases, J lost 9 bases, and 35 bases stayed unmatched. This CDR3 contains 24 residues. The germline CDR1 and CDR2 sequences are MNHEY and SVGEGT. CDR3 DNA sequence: TGTGCCAGCAGTTACGGGTTACAAGTTTGTGATAGTCCGGGGTGGACAGGGGAACGGCTTGAGCAGTTCTTC. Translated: CASSYGLQVCDSPGWTGERLEQFF.

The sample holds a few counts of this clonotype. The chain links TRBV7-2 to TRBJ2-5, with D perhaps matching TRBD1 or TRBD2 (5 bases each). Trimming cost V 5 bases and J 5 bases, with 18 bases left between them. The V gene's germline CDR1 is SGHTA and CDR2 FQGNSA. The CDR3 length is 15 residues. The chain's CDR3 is CASSPGRTARETQYF. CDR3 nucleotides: TGTGCCAGCAGCCCGGGACGTACCGCGCGGGAGACCCAGTACTTC.

The DNA of the CDR3 is TGCGCCAGCAGTCAATCGGCATCCTGGACACCAACTAATGAAAAACTGTTTTTT. It encodes CASSQSASWTPTNEKLFF. V is TRBV23-1 and J is TRBJ1-4, with D maybe TRBD1 (5 bases). TRBV23-1 carries the ORF label, with uncertain function. This CDR3 is 18 amino acids long. The V gene lost 0 bases and the J gene lost 0 bases, with 14 bases spanning the gap.

The CDR3 protein is CASSLPAQRLNTEAFF. CDR3 DNA sequence: TGCGCCAGCAGCCTCCCCGCCCAACGGTTGAACACTGAAGCTTTCTTT. The chain joins TRBV4-1 to TRBJ1-1; D unresolved. The CDR3 has 16 amino acids. V was clipped by 4 bases and J by 0 bases, with 15 bases between them. CDR1 and CDR2 from the germline V gene are MGHRA and YSYEKL.

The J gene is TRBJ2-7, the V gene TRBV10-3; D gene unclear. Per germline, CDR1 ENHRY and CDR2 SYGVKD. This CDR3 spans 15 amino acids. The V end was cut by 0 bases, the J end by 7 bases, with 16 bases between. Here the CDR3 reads CAISESQISYNEQYF. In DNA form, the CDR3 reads TGTGCCATCAGTGAGTCCCAGATCTCCTACAATGAGCAGTACTTC.

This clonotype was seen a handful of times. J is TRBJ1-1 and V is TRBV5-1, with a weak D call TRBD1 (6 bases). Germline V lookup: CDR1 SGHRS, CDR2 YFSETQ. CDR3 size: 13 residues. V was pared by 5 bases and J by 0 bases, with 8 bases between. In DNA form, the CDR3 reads TGCGCCAGCAGGTCAGGGGTGAACACTGAAGCTTTCTTT. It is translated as CASRSGVNTEAFF.

The CDR3 nucleotides read TGTGCCAGCAGCCCACGACAGCCAAGCACAGATACGCAGTATTTT. Protein sequence: CASSPRQPSTDTQYF. The chain links TRBV9 to TRBJ2-3; tentative D call: TRBD1 (5 bases). CDR1 and CDR2 from the germline V gene are SGDLS and YYNGEE. V was pared by 4 bases and J by 0 bases, with 12 bases between. The CDR3 is 15 residues long. The whole variable domain, remainder taken from reference TRBV9 and TRBJ2-3, is DSGVTQTPKHLITATGQRVTLRCSPRSGDLSVYWYQQSLDQGLQFLIQYYNGEERAKGNILERFSAQQFPDLHSELNLSSLELGDSALYFCASSPRQPSTDTQYFGPGTRLTVL.

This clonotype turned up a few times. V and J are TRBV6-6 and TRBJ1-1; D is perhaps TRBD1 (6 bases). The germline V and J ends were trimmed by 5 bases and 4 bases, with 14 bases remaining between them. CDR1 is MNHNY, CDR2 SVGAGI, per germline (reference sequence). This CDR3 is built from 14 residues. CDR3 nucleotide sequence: TGTGCCAGCAGTGGACAGTGCTGGAGCACTGAAGCTTTCTTT. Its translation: CASSGQCWSTEAFF.

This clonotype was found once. CDR3 bases: TGTGCCACAGCGGGAGCCTGGGGCGGGGAGCAGTTCTTC. Amino acid sequence: CATAGAWGGEQFF. The chain joins TRBV19 to TRBJ2-1; 8 nucleotides line up with TRBD2. Germline assignment: CDR1 LNHDA and CDR2 SQIVND (reference sequence). This CDR3 has 13 amino acids. V shed 10 bases and J 10 bases; nucleotides not matched to a gene: 12.

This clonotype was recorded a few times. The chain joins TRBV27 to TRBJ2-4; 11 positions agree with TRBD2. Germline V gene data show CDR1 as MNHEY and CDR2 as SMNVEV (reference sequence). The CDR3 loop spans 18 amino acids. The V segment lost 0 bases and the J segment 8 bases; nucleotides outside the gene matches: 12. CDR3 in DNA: TGTGCCAGCAGTTTATCCCATACTAGCGGGAGAAGGTATTACATTCAGTACTTC. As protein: CASSLSHTSGRRYYIQYF.

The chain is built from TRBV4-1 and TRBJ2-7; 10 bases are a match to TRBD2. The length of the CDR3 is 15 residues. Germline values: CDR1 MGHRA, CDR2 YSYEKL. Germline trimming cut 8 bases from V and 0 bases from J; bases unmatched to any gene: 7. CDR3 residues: CASLGLAGVSYEQYF. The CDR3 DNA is TGCGCCAGCCTAGGGCTAGCGGGAGTCTCCTACGAGCAGTACTTC.

The CDR3 spells CASSVGGGTDTEAFF. DNA of the CDR3: TGTGCCAGCAGCGTAGGGGGTGGTACGGACACTGAAGCTTTCTTT. This sequence joins TRBV9 and TRBJ1-1; D gene ambiguous. The CDR3 sequence is 15 residues long. Trimming took off 0 bases at V and 3 bases at J, with 12 bases between the two ends. Germline-derived CDR1 and CDR2 are SGDLS and YYNGEE.

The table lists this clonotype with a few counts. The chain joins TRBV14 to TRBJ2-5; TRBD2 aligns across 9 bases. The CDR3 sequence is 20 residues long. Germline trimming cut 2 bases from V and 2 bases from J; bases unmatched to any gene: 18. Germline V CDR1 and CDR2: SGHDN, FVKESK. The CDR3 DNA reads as TGTGCCAGCAGCCAACAATCCGGGACTAGCTCCTACTGGGGACAAGAGACCCAGTACTTC. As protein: CASSQQSGTSSYWGQETQYF.

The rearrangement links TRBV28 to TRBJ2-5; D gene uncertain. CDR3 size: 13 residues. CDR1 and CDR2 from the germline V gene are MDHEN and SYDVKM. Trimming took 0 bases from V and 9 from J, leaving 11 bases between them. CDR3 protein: CASSLWGSRAQYF. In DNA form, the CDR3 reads TGTGCCAGCAGTTTATGGGGGTCTAGGGCCCAGTACTTC.

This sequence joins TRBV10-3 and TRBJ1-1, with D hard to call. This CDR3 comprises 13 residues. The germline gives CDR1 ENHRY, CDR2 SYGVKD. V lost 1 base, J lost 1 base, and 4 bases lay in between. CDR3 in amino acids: CAISEWQNTEAFF. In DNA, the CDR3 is TGTGCCATCAGTGAGTGGCAGAACACTGAAGCTTTCTTT.

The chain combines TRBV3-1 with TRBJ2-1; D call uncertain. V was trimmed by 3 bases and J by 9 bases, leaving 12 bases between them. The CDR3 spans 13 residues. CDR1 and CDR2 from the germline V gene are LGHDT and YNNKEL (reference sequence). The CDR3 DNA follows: TGTGCCAGCAGCCACGGGCCATGGGGTGAGCAGTTCTTC. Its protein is CASSHGPWGEQFF.

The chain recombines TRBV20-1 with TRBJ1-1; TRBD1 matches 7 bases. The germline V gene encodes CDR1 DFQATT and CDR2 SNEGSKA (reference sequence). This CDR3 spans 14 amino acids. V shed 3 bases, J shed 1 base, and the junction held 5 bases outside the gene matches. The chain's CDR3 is CSAREGAQNTEAFF. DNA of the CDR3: TGCAGTGCTAGGGAGGGGGCCCAGAACACTGAAGCTTTCTTT.